A selection of T cell receptor beta chains follows, all from one sample in a study of breast tumors, draining lymph nodes, adjacent tissues. MiXCR, run by TCRdb on the multiplex PCR reads, gives a single entry per CDR3 protein. This sample has fewer than 200,000 distinct CDR3 sequences, with around a third found just once. Sequencing was done on a sample of axillary lymph node tissue. Every receptor here comes from a female donor with breast cancer. Some clones in this sample may be carry-over from other donors' samples. Both conserved end residues are part of each CDR3. Rows may omit the clone size; those that give it use once, few, many or a size class.

clone size	J gene	CDR3 length	V gene	CDR3 protein
few	TRBJ1-1	11	TRBV20-1	CSASLDRGPFF
many	TRBJ2-2	15	TRBV13	CASSHRDRGTGELFF
few	TRBJ2-3	15	TRBV28	CASSSTGWITDTQYF
many	TRBJ2-3	15	TRBV19	CASSWLAGGTDTQYF
few	TRBJ1-5	16	TRBV28	CASSTRDNSGCQPQHF
many	TRBJ1-5	14	TRBV5-6	CASSFRAVRQPQHF
NA	TRBJ1-2	14	TRBV5-4	CASSLVHSNCGYTF
many	TRBJ1-1	18	TRBV19	CASIGGQGPSNLNTEAFF
many	TRBJ2-1	16	TRBV5-1	CASSLVLRGEGNEQFF
many	TRBJ2-1	15	TRBV4-1	CASSLPSGRGNEQFF
many	TRBJ2-7	13	TRBV11-3	CASSLQARQEQYF
many	TRBJ2-5	17	TRBV10-3	CAISESQGRGPQETQYF
few	TRBJ2-1	16	TRBV6-1	CASAARSGRPFDEQFF
many	TRBJ1-5	14	TRBV6-6	CASTWSRGRQPQHF
NA	TRBJ2-5	18	TRBV11-2	CASSKTPSGRAQVETQYF
many	TRBJ1-2	19	TRBV9	CASSPDGGPRSYSNYGYTF
few	NA	13	TRBV20-1	CSGSTGRDTEAFF
many	TRBJ2-7	16	TRBV29-1	CSVEQRGAGNRREQYF
NA	TRBJ1-4	14	TRBV19	CASSMTGWDEKLFF
medium-sized	TRBJ2-6	16	TRBV10-3	CATGTGGNSGANVLTF
many	TRBJ2-7	12	TRBV12-3/TRBV12-4	CASSFPGYEQYF
many	TRBJ1-3	17	TRBV13	CASSLRRTSLSGNTIYF
NA	TRBJ2-7	14	TRBV19	CASSMTGGSYEQYF
NA	TRBJ2-3	14	TRBV20-1	CSAILAGVWDTQYF
many	TRBJ1-6	14	TRBV27	CASSLQVGHSPLHF
NA	TRBJ2-5	14	TRBV20-1	CSATSGRAGETQYF
many	TRBJ2-7	14	TRBV5-1	CASSPWTATYEQYF
NA	TRBJ2-2	17	TRBV7-3	CASSLVSGTAYTGELFF
NA	TRBJ1-4	19	TRBV7-9	CASSLVPGATFGPNEKLFF
NA	TRBJ1-4	9	TRBV19	CASKDRVFF
many	TRBJ2-2	15	TRBV12-5	CASGPGVPPYGELFF
NA	TRBJ2-3	18	TRBV20-1	CSAPSVMTSGSTDDTQYF
few	TRBJ1-1	13	TRBV24-1	CATSDNTGTEAFF
many	TRBJ1-4	16	TRBV7-9	CASSHPLGQGDEKLFF
NA	TRBJ1-6	13	TRBV20-1	CSANGQGNSPLHF
few	TRBJ2-6	20	TRBV19	CASSIAGQGESLVGATVLTF
NA	TRBJ1-1	16	TRBV12-3/TRBV12-4	CASSRRTTGEGTEAFF
NA	TRBJ1-5	17	TRBV7-8	CASSATGPRGSNQPQHF
many	TRBJ1-5	15	TRBV5-6	CASSPGQGLAQPQHF
many	TRBJ2-1	15	TRBV20-1	CSAGVGLAGYNEQFF
many	TRBJ2-7	14	TRBV5-5	CASSPQAGAYEQYF
NA	TRBJ1-2	16	TRBV6-2/TRBV6-3	CASSTGWNGAGYGYTF
NA	TRBJ1-1	13	TRBV14	CASSQGSRTEAFF
NA	TRBJ1-1	15	TRBV20-1	CSARLGGPMNTEAFF
many	TRBJ1-4	15	TRBV4-2	CASSQDWRGYEKLFF
many	TRBJ2-5	15	TRBV11-3	CASSLVGGKQETQYF
NA	TRBJ1-4	16	TRBV7-9	CASSLGVQGGSEKLFF